Sequencing of this TCR beta chain was carried out in a study of blood T cell repertoires in COVID-19. Study-wide context: Researchers got acute and convalescent COVID-19 samples from the United States, Italy and Spain. Sources were T cells, B-cell-depleted T cells, or PBMCs; the material itself was cDNA or gDNA.

In the source study's methods: Reference gene primer amplification in the assay estimated nucleated cell counts. The data were produced by immunoSEQ multiplex PCR, yet TCRdb's version contains in-frame clones alone and is incomplete. V, J and clone size are those of that table, while D and trimming were read from the DNA. Of 60,000 to 85,000 clones in the sample, around 74% were seen once. Germline V gives CDR1 SGHKS, CDR2 YYEKEE (reference sequence). V was cut by 6 bases and J by 0 bases, with 19 bases left in between. The CDR3 totals 17 residues. The clonotype comes from a human donor with acute or convalescent COVID-19. The donor label of this sample is uncertain. Sequenced material: peripheral blood. The V and J genes are TRBV5-5 and TRBJ2-1; tentatively, D is TRBD2 (5 bases). CDR3 amino acids: CASTPMPPGSSYNEQFF. DNA for the CDR3: TGTGCCAGCACCCCCATGCCCCCGGGAAGCTCCTACAATGAGCAGTTCTTC.